This TCR beta chain is drawn from a study of cytomegalovirus exposure and HLA in healthy donors. The study, taken as a whole, reports: The study assumed roughly uniform donor sequencing depth for presence/absence analyses. Earlier analysis found most TCR beta V segments productive about 87% or about 30% of the time.

A multiplex PCR was run with 60 Vbeta primers and 13 Jbeta primers. Profiled with immunoSEQ multiplex PCR; TCRdb holds only in-frame clones, not every one. The sample lists about 130,000 clones, over 70% occurring once. Note on this clone: Its antigen is as yet unknown.

The V gene lost 4 bases and the J gene lost 0 bases, with 11 bases spanning the gap. The germline gives CDR1 SNHLY, CDR2 FYNNEI. The CDR3 spans 15 residues. This TCR derives from a man between 18 and 35 years old in good health and CMV-seropositive. J is TRBJ2-3 and V is TRBV2; tentatively, D is TRBD2 (5 bases). Sequences were obtained from PBMCs. CDR3 nucleotide sequence: TGTGCCAGCAGTGTAAGCGGTACTAGCACAGATACGCAGTATTTT. The encoded protein is CASSVSGTSTDTQYF.